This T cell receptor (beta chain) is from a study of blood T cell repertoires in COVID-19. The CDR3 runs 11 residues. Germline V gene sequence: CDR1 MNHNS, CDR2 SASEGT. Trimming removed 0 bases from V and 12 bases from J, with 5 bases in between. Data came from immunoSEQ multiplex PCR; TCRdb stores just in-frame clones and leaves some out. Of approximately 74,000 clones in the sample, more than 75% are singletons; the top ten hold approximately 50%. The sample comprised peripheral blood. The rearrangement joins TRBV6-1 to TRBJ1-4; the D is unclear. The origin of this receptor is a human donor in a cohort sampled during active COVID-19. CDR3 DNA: TGTGCCAGCAGTGAAGCGCGGGAACTGTTTTTT. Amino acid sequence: CASSEARELFF.